This TCR beta chain was found in a study of Graves' ophthalmopathy and Graves' hyperthyroidism. Findings and caveats of the study: Most expanded clonotypes from thyroid (those above 0.001 frequency) were also found in blood. This model predicted ophthalmopathy progression (sensitivity about 67%, specificity about 73%).

Hyperthyroidism cases were recent diagnoses of under 2 months' duration in people aged 18 to 65. Patients were diagnosed from clinical symptoms, serum thyroxine, TRAb, thyroid ultrasound and orbital computed tomography. This clonotype turned up a few times. Its matching antigen is unknown. The authors amplified TCR beta CDR3 regions, and they did so from RNA transcripts for repertoire sequencing. The first round was an RT-PCR with HTBI primers, and the second round was a multiplex PCR. TCRdb re-analysed the multiplex PCR reads in MiXCR, keeping a single row per CDR3 protein. The sample includes about 1.1 million distinct CDR3 sequences, 36% of them seen just once. The CDR3 length is 13 residues. V gave up 1 base and J gave up 12 bases, with 15 bases separating them. Per germline, CDR1 LNHNV and CDR2 YYDKDF (reference sequence).

Sequencing was carried out using peripheral blood or thyroid tissue (not recorded which). The receptor was isolated from an adult man with Graves' hyperthyroidism. The V gene is TRBV15, the J gene TRBJ1-2; D gene ambiguous. CDR3 DNA sequence: TGTGCCACCAGCAGAGTGATGGGATCGGGAAACACCTTC. It is translated as CATSRVMGSGNTF.